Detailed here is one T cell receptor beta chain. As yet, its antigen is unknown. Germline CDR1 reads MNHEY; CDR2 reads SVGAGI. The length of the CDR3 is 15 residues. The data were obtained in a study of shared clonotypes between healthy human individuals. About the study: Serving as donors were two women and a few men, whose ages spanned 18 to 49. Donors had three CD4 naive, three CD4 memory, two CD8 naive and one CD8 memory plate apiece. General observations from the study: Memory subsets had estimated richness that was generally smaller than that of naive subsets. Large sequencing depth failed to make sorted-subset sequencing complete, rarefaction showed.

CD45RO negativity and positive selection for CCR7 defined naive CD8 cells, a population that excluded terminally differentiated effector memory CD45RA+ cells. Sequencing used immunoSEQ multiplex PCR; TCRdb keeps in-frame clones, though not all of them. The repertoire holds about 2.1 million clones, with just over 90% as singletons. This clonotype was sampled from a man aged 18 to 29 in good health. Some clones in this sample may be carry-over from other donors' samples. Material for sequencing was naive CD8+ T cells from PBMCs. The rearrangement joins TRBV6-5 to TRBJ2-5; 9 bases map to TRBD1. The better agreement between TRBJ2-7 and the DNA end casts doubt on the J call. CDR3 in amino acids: CASSYSGQGPYEQYF. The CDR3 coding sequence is TGTGCCAGCAGTTACTCGGGACAGGGTCCCTACGAGCAGTACTTC.